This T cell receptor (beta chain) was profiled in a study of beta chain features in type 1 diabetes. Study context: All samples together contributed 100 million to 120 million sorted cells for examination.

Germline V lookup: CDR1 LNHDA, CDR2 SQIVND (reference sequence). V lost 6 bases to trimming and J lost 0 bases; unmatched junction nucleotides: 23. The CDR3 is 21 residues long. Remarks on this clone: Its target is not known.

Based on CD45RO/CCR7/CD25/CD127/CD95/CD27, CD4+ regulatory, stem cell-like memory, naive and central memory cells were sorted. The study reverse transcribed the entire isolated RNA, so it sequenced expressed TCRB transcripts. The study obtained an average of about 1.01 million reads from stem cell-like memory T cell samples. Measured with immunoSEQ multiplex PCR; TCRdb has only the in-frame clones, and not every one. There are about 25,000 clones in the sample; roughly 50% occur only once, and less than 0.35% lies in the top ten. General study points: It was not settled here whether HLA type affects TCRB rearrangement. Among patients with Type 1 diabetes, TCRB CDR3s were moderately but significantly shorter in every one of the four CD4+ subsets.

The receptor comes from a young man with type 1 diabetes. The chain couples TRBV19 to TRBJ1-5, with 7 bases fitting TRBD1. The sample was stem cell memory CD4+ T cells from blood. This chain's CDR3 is CASSRETGRIPLDVSNQPQHF. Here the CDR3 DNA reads TGTGCCAGTAGCCGCGAGACAGGGAGGATACCTCTCGACGTTAGCAATCAGCCCCAGCATTTT.